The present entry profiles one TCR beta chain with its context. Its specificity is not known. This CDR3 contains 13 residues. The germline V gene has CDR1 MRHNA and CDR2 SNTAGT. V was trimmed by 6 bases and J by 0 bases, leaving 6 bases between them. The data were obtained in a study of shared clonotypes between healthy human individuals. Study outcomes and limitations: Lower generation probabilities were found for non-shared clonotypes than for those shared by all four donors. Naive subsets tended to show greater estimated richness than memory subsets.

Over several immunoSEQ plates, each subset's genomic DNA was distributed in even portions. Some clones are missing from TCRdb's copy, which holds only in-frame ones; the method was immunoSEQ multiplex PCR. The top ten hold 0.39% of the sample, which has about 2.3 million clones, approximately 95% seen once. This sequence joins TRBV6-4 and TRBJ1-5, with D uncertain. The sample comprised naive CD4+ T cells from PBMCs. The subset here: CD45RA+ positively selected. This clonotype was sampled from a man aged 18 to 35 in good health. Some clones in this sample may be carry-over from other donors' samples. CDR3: CASSLNSNQPQHF. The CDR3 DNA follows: TGTGCCAGCAGCCTCAATAGCAATCAGCCCCAGCATTTT.